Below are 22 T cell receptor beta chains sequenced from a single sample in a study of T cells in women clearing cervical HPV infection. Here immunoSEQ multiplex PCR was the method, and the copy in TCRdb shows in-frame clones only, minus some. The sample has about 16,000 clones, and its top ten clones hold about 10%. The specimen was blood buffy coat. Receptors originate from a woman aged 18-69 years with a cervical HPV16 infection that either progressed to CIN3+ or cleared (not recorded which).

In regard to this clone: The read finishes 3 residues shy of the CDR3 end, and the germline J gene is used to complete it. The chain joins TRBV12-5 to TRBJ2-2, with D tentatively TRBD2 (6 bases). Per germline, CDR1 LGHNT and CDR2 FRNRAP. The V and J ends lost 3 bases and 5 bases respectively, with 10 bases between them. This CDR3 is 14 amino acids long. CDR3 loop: CASGFGTATGELFF. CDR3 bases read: TGTGCTAGTGGTTTCGGGACTGCTACCGGGGAG.

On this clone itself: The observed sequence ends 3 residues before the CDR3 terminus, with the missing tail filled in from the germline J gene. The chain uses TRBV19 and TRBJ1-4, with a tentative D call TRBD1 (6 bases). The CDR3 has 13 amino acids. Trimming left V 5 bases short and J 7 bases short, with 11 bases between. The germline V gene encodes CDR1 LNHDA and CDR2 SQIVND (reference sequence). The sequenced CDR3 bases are TGTGCCAGTAGTGGACAGCGTTTTGAAAAA. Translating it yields CASSGQRFEK. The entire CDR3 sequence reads CASSGQRFEKLFF. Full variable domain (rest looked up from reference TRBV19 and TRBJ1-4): DGGITQSPKYLFRKEGQNVTLSCEQNLNHDAMYWYRQDPGQGLRLIYYSQIVNDFQKGDIAEGYSVSREKKESFPLTVTSAQKNPTAFYLCASSGQRFEKLFFGSGTQLSVL.

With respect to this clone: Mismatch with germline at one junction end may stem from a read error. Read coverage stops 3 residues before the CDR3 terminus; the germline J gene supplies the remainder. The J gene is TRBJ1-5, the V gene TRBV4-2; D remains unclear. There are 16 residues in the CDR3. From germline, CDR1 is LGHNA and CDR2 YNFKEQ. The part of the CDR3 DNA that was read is TGCGCCAGCAGCCAAGGGCTAGCTGATAGCAATCAGCCC. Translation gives CASSQGLADSNQP. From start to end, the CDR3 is CASSQGLADSNQPQHF.

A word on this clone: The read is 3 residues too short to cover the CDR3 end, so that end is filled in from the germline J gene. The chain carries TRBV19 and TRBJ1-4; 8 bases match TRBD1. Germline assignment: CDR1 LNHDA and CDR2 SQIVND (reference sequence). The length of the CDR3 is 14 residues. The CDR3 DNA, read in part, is TGTGCCGGCGGACAGGGTCGGGCTAATTCACCA. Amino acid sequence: CAGGQGRANSP. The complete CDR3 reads CAGGQGRANSPLFF.

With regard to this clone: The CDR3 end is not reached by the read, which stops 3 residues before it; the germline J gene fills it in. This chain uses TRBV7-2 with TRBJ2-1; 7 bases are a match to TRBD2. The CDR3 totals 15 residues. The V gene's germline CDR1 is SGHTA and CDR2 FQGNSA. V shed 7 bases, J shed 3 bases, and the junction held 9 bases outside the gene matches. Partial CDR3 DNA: TGTGCCAGCACCGGGCCGGGGGAGGGCTACAATGAG. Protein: CASTGPGEGYNE. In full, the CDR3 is CASTGPGEGYNEQFF.

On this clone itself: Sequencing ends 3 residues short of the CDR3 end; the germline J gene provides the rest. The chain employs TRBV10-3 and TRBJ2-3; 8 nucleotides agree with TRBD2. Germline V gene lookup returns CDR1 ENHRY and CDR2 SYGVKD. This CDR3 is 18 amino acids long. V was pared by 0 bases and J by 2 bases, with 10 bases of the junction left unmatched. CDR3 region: CAISESINGGVLTDTQYF. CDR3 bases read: TGTGCCATCAGTGAGTCGATTAACGGGGGGGTGCTCACAGATACG.

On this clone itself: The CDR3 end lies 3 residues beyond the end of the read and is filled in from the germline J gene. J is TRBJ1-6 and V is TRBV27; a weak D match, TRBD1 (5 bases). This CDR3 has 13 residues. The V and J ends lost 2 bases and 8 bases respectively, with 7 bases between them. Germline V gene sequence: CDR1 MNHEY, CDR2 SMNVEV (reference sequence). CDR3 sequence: CASSLQGHSPLHF. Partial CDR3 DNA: TGTGCCAGCAGTTTACAGGGTCATTCACCC.

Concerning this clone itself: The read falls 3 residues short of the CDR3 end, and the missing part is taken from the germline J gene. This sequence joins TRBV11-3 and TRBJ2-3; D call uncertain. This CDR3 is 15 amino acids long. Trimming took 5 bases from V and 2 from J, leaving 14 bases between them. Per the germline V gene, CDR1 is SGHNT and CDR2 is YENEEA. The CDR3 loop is CASSLTLHDTDTQYF. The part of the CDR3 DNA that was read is TGTGCCAGCAGCCTAACCCTTCATGACACAGATACG. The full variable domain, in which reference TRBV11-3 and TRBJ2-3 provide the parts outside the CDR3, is EAGVVQSPRYKIIEKKQPVAFWCNPISGHNTLYWYLQNLGQGPELLIRYENEEAVDDSQLPKDRFSAERLKGVDSTLKIQPAELGDSAVYLCASSLTLHDTDTQYFGPGTRLTVL.

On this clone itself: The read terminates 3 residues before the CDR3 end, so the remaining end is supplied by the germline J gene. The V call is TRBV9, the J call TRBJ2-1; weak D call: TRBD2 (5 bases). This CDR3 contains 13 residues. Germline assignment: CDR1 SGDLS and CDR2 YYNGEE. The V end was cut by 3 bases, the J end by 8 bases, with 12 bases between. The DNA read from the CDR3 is TGTGCCAGCAGCGGCGGGTCGAGCGATGAG. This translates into CASSGGSSDE. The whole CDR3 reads CASSGGSSDEQFF.

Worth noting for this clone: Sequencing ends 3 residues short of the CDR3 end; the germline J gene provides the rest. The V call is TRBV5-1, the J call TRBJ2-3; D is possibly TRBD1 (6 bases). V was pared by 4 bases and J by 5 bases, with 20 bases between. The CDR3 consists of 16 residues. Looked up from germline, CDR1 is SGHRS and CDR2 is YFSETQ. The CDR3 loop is CASSLASRQVGDTQYF. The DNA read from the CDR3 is TGCGCCAGCAGCCTCGCGTCCCGACAGGTCGGAGATACG.

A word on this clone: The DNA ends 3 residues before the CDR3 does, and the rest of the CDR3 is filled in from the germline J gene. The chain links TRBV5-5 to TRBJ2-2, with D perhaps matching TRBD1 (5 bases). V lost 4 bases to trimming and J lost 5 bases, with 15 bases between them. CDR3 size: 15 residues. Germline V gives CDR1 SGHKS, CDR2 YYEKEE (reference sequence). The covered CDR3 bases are TGTGCCAGCAGCCCGGGCAGGACATCGACCGGGGAG. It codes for CASSPGRTSTGE. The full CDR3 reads CASSPGRTSTGELFF. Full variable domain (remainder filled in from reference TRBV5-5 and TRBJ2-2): DAGVTQSPTHLIKTRGQQVTLRCSPISGHKSVSWYQQVLGQGPQFIFQYYEKEERGRGNFPDRFSARQFPNYSSELNVNALLLGDSALYLCASSPGRTSTGELFFGEGSRLTVL.

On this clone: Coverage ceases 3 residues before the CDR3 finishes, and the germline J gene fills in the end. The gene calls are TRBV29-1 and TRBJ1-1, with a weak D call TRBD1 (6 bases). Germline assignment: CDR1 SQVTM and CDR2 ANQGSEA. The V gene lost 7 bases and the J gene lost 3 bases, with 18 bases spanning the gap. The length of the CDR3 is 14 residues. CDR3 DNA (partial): TGCAGCGCCCGCCGGGGGGGCCAGGACACTGAA. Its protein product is CSARRGGQDTE. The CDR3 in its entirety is CSARRGGQDTEAFF.

The part of the CDR3 DNA that was read is TGTGCCAGCTCACCACCGGGGGCAGATACC. Amino acids: CASSPPGADT. The CDR3 reads in full as CASSPPGADTYTF. The chain couples TRBV18 to TRBJ1-2; perhaps TRBD1 as D (6 bases). The missing CDR3 end, 3 residues past where the read stops, is filled in from the germline J gene. CDR1 is KGHSH and CDR2 is LQKENI in the germline V gene. This CDR3 has 13 residues.

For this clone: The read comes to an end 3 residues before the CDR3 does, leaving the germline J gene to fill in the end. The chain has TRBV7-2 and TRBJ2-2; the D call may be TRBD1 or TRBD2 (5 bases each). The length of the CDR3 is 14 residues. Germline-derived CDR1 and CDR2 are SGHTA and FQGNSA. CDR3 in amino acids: CASSRGETREKLFF. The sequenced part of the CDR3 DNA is TGTGCCAGCAGCCGAGGGGAGACAAGAGAAAAG.

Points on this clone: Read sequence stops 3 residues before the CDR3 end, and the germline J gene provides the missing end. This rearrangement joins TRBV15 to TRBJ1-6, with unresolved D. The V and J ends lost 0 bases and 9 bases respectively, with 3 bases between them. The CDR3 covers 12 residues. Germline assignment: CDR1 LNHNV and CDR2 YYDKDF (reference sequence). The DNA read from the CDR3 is TGTGCCACCAGCAGAGATAGTTCACCC. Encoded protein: CATSRDSSP. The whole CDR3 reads CATSRDSSPLHF. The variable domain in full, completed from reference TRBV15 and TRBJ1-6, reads DAMVIQNPRYQVTQFGKPVTLSCSQTLNHNVMYWYQQKSSQAPKLLFHYYDKDFNNEADTPDNFQSRRPNTSFCFLDIRSPGLGDTAMYLCATSRDSSPLHFGNGTRLTVT.

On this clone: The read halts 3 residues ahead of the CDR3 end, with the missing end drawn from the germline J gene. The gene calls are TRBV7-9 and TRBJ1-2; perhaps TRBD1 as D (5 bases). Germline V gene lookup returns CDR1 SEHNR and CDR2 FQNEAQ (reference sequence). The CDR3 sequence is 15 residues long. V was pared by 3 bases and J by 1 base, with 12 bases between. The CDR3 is CASSFRGDSNYGYTF. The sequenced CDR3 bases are TGTGCCAGCAGCTTTAGGGGCGACAGTAACTATGGC.

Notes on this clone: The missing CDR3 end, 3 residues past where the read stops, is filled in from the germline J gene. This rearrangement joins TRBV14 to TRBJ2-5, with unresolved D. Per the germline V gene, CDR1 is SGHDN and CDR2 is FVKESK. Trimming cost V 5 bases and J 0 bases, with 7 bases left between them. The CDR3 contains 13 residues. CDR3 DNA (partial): TGTGCCAGCAGCGGCAGGTACCAAGAGACC. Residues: CASSGRYQET. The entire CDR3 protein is CASSGRYQETQYF.

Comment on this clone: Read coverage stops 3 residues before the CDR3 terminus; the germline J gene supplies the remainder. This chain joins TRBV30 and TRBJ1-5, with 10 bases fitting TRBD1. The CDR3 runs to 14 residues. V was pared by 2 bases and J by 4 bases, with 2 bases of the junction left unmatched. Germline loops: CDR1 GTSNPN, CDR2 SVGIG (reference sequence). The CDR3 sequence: CAWSPGQGNQPQHF. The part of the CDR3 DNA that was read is TGTGCCTGGAGTCCGGGACAGGGGAATCAGCCC.

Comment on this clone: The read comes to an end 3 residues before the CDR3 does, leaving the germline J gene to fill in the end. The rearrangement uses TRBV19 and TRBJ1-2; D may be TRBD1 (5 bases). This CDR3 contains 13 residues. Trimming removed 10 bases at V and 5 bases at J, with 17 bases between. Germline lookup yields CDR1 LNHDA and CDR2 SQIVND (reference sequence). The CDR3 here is CAIGGSAKYGYTF. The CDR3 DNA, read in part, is TGTGCCATCGGGGGTTCCGCCAAGTATGGC. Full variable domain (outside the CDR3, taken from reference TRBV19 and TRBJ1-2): DGGITQSPKYLFRKEGQNVTLSCEQNLNHDAMYWYRQDPGQGLRLIYYSQIVNDFQKGDIAEGYSVSREKKESFPLTVTSAQKNPTAFYLCAIGGSAKYGYTFGSGTRLTVV.

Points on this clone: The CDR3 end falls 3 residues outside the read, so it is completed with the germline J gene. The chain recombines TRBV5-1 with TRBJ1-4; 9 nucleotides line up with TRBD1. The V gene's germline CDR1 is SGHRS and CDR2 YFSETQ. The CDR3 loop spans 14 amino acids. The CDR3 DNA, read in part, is TGCGCCAGCAGCCGGACAGGGGAAAATTCACCA. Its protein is CASSRTGENSP. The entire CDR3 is CASSRTGENSPLFF. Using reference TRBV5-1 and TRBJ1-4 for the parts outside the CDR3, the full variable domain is KAGVTQTPRYLIKTRGQQVTLSCSPISGHRSVSWYQQTPGQGLQFLFEYFSETQRNKGNFPGRFSGRQFSNSRSEMNVSTLELGDSALYLCASSRTGENSPLFFGSGTQLSVL.

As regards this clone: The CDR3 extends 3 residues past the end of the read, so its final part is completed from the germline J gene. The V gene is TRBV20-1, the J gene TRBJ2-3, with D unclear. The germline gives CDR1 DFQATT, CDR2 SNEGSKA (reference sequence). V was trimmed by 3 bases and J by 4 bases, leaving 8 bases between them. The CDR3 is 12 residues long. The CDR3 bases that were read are TGCAGTGCTAGCTTTAGGGCAGATACG. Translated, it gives CSASFRADT. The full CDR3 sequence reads CSASFRADTQYF.

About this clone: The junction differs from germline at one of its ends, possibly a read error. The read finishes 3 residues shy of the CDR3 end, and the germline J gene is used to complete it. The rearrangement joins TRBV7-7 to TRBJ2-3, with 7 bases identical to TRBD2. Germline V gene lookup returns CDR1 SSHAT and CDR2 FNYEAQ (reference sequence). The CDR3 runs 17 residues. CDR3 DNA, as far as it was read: TGTGCTAGCAGCACCTCGGGGAACGGGAGGTACACAGATACG. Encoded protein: CASSTSGNGRYTDT. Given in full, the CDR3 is CASSTSGNGRYTDTQYF.